This T cell receptor beta chain was recovered during a study of breast tumors, draining lymph nodes, adjacent tissues. The lymph nodes were axillary draining lymph nodes from breast cancer patients. MiXCR was run by TCRdb on the multiplex PCR reads, yielding one entry per CDR3 protein. The data hold 200,000 or so distinct CDR3 sequences, with approximately 31% observed a single time. Trimming removed 5 bases from V and 1 base from J, with 20 bases in between. The CDR3 runs to 16 residues. The germline V gene encodes CDR1 DFQATT and CDR2 SNEGSKA (reference sequence). Ten or more counts support this clonotype. Its antigen remains unidentified. Regarding the study as a whole: That most tumor T cells come from lymph nodes remained unproven. Tumors had less TCR diversity than lymph nodes, more than nontumor tissue. Tumor and nontumor repertoires were significantly more similar in luminal-like than in basal-like breast cancer. Findings are consistent with lymph node origin and intratumoral expansion of most tumor T cells.

V and J are TRBV20-1 and TRBJ2-5, with D perhaps matching TRBD2 (6 bases). The sequence came from a female donor with breast cancer. Some clones in this sample may be carry-over from other donors' samples. Sequencing was done on a sample of axillary lymph node tissue. This chain's CDR3 is CSAPSGTPRSQETQYF. In DNA, the CDR3 is TGCAGTGCTCCCTCCGGGACTCCACGATCCCAAGAGACCCAGTACTTC.